One and the same sample provided the 13 T cell receptor beta chains below, sequenced in a study of T cell responses to AZD1222 COVID-19 vaccine. Sequencing used immunoSEQ multiplex PCR; TCRdb keeps in-frame clones, though not all of them. The table records around 200,000 clones, just over 85% of them present only once. Sequencing used peripheral blood, obtained on day 0 of AZD1222 vaccination. These receptors all come from an adult in good health.

The chain uses TRBV12-5 and TRBJ1-2; TRBD1 is a possible D gene (5 bases). Germline CDR1 and CDR2: LGHNT and FRNRAP. The CDR3 runs to 15 residues. V lost 1 base, J lost 0 bases, and 9 bases lay in between. The CDR3 loop is CASGLGQGANYGYTF. CDR3 nucleotide sequence: TGTGCTAGTGGTTTGGGGCAGGGTGCTAACTATGGCTACACCTTC. Drawing the rest from reference TRBV12-5 and TRBJ1-2, the complete variable domain is DARVTQTPRHKVTEMGQEVTMRCQPILGHNTVFWYRQTMMQGLELLAYFRNRAPLDDSGMPKDRFSAEMPDATLATLKIQPSEPRDSAVYFCASGLGQGANYGYTFGSGTRLTVV.

The chain has TRBV10-3 and TRBJ2-4; TRBD1 is a possible D gene (6 bases). CDR3 length equals 14 residues. The V gene's germline CDR1 is ENHRY and CDR2 SYGVKD. Trimming pared 3 bases from V and 6 bases from J, leaving 12 bases between. The CDR3 nucleotides are TGTGCCATCAGTGACTGGGGGCGGACAAACATTCAGTACTTC. This encodes CAISDWGRTNIQYF.

This chain joins TRBV10-3 and TRBJ1-2; 7 bases match TRBD1. This CDR3 has 18 amino acids. V trimming: 3 bases; J trimming: 8 bases; junction bases outside the gene matches: 21. Germline lookup yields CDR1 ENHRY and CDR2 SYGVKD. CDR3 sequence (DNA): TGTGCCATCAGTGAAAGAAGAAATCGGACAGGCATAGGCTCGGGCTACACCTTC. Translation gives CAISERRNRTGIGSGYTF.

The rearrangement links TRBV6-1 to TRBJ1-1, with a weak D call TRBD1 (5 bases). The V end was cut by 0 bases, the J end by 4 bases, with 9 bases between. Germline V gene lookup returns CDR1 MNHNS and CDR2 SASEGT. The CDR3 is 14 amino acids. The CDR3 bases are TGTGCCAGCAGTGAAGCGGGGGGGGGCACTGAAGCTTTCTTT. Translation gives CASSEAGGGTEAFF.

The V and J genes are TRBV19 and TRBJ2-3, with TRBD1 matching 12 bases. Trimming took 1 base from V and 5 from J; bases not matched to a gene: 7. This CDR3 contains 17 residues. Looked up from germline, CDR1 is LNHDA and CDR2 is SQIVND (reference sequence). DNA for the CDR3: TGTGCCAGTAGTATAGCCGGGGACAGGGGGCGTGGAGATACGCAGTATTTT. It yields the protein CASSIAGDRGRGDTQYF.

The gene calls are TRBV5-4 and TRBJ2-7, with TRBD1 identical over 10 bases. The CDR3 runs to 15 residues. J lost 0 bases, V lost 5 bases, and 5 bases had no gene match. Looked up from germline, CDR1 is SGHNT and CDR2 is YYREEE (reference sequence). CDR3 loop: CASSDGTGASYEQYF. DNA for the CDR3: TGTGCCAGCAGTGACGGGACAGGGGCCTCCTACGAGCAGTACTTC.

The rearrangement links TRBV5-1 to TRBJ2-3; the match to TRBD2 covers 11 bases. The junction had 6 bases not matched to a gene; V was cut back by 4 bases and J by 2 bases. This CDR3 region has 16 residues. Germline assignment: CDR1 SGHRS and CDR2 YFSETQ. The CDR3 loop reads CASSGIAGGVTDTQYF. The CDR3 nucleotides are TGCGCCAGCAGCGGCATAGCGGGGGGGGTCACAGATACGCAGTATTTT.

The CDR3 DNA follows: TGTGCCAGCAGCCTCTACGGGGCTGCTGAAGCTTTCTTT. It encodes CASSLYGAAEAFF. V usage is TRBV6-5 and J usage is TRBJ1-1; tentative D call: TRBD1 (5 bases). The V gene's germline CDR1 is MNHEY and CDR2 SVGAGI. This CDR3 is built from 13 residues. V was pared by 6 bases and J by 6 bases, with 14 bases between.

The chain uses TRBV2 and TRBJ1-4; D not certain. The V and J ends lost 7 bases and 6 bases respectively, with 12 bases between them. Germline assignment: CDR1 SNHLY and CDR2 FYNNEI. The CDR3 covers 13 residues. In DNA, the CDR3 is TGTGCCAGCACCCTCGAGGTGGATGAAAAACTGTTTTTT. Protein: CASTLEVDEKLFF.

The CDR3, as DNA: TGTGCCAGCAGCCCTGGGACAGGGCGGTACGAGCAGTACTTC. Protein sequence: CASSPGTGRYEQYF. The rearrangement links TRBV11-3 to TRBJ2-7; 9 bases map to TRBD1. This CDR3 has 14 amino acids. Germline V gene sequence: CDR1 SGHNT, CDR2 YENEEA. Trimming took 5 bases from V and 4 from J; bases not matched to a gene: 6. Variable domain in full (rest from reference TRBV11-3 and TRBJ2-7): EAGVVQSPRYKIIEKKQPVAFWCNPISGHNTLYWYLQNLGQGPELLIRYENEEAVDDSQLPKDRFSAERLKGVDSTLKIQPAELGDSAVYLCASSPGTGRYEQYFGPGTRLTVT.

This chain links TRBV30 with TRBJ2-7, with D tentatively TRBD1 (6 bases). The V end lost 5 bases, the J end lost 0 bases, and 8 bases lay between the germline ends. Germline values: CDR1 GTSNPN, CDR2 SVGIG (reference sequence). The CDR3 has 12 amino acids. The CDR3 DNA is TGTGCCTGGGGACAGTCCTCCTACGAGCAGTACTTC. This translates into CAWGQSSYEQYF.

This clone was found once. The rearrangement uses TRBV7-2 and TRBJ1-2, with D tentatively TRBD1 (6 bases). The CDR3 runs to 17 residues. Trimming took 0 bases from V and 0 from J, leaving 14 bases between them. Per germline, CDR1 SGHTA and CDR2 FQGNSA. CDR3 amino acids: CASSLAGGGVSNYGYTF. CDR3 DNA: TGTGCCAGCAGCTTAGCAGGAGGGGGGGTTTCTAACTATGGCTACACCTTC.

This rearrangement joins TRBV29-1 to TRBJ2-7, with D perhaps matching TRBD2 (6 bases). CDR3 length: 14 residues. Trimming cost V 4 bases and J 5 bases, with 18 bases left between them. CDR1 is SQVTM, CDR2 ANQGSEA, per germline. DNA of the CDR3: TGCAGCGTTGGGGTACTGGGACGGGAGAACGAGCAGTACTTC. It specifies CSVGVLGRENEQYF.